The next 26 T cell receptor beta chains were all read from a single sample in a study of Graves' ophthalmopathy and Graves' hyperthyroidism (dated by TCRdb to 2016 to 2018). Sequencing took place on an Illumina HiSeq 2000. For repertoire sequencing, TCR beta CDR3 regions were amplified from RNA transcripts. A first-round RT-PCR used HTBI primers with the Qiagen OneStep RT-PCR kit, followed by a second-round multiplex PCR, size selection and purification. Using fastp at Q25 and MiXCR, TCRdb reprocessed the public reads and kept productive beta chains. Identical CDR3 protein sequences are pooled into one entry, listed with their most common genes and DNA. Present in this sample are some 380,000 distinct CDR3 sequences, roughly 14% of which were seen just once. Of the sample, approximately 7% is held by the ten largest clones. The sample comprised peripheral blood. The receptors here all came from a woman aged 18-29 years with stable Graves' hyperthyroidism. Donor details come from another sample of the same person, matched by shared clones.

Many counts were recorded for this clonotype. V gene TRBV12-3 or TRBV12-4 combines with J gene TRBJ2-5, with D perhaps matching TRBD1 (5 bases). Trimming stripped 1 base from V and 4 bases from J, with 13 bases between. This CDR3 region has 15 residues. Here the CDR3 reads CASSLEGARRETQYF. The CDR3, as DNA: TGTGCCAGCAGTTTAGAAGGGGCGAGGAGAGAGACCCAGTACTTC.

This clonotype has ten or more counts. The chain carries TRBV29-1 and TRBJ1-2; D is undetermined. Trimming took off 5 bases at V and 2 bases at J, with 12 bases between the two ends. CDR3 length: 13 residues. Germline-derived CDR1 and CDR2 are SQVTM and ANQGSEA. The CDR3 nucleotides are TGCAGCGTTTGGGCAGAGGAAAACTATGGCTACACCTTC. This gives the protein CSVWAEENYGYTF.

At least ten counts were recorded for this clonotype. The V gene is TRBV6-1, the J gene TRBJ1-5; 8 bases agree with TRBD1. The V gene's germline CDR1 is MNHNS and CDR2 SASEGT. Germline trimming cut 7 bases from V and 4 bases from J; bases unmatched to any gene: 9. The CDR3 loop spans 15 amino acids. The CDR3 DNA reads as TGTGCCAGCAACCCCGCTGGGACAGGTAATCAGCCCCAGCATTTT. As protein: CASNPAGTGNQPQHF.

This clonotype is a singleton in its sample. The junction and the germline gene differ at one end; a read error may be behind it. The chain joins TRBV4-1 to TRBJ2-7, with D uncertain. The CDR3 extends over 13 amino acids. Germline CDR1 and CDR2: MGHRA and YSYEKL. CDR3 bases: TGCGCCAGCAGCCAAGGTTCCTCGTACGTGCAGTACTTC. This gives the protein CASSQGSSYVQYF.

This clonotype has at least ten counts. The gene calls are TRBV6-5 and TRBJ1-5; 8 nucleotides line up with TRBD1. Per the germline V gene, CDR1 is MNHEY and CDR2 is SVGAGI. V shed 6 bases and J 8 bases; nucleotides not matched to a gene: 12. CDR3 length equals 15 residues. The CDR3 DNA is TGTGCCAGCAGCGCCGGGGACAGGAAAGGGGAGCCCCAGCATTTT. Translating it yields CASSAGDRKGEPQHF.

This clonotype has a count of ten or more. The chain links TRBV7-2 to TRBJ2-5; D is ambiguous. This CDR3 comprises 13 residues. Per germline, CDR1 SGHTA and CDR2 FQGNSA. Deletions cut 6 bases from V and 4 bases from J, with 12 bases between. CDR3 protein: CASRRAMLETQYF. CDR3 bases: TGTGCCAGCAGACGAGCTATGTTAGAGACCCAGTACTTC.

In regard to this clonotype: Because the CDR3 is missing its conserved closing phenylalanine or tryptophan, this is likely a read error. CDR3 DNA sequence: TGCGCCAGCAGCTTGGTGGGGGGTCGGGATCAGCCCCAGCATCTT. Its translation: CASSLVGGRDQPQHL. This chain connects TRBV5-1 to TRBJ1-5; D possibly corresponds to TRBD1 (5 bases). Germline CDR1 reads SGHRS; CDR2 reads YFSETQ. The CDR3 totals 15 residues. V lost 0 bases and J 5 bases, leaving 12 bases between the germline ends.

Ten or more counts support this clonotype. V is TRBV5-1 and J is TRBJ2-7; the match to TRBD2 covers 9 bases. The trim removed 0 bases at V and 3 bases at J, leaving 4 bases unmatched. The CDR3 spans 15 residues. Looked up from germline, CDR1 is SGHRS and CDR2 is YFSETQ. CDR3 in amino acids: CASSLEGTSFYEQYF. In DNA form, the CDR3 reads TGCGCCAGCAGCTTGGAGGGGACTAGCTTCTACGAGCAGTACTTC.

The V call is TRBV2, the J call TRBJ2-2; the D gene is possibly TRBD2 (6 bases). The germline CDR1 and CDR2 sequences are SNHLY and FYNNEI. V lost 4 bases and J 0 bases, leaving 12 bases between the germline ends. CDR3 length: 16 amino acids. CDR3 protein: CASSVISGSNTGELFF. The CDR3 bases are TGTGCCAGCAGTGTCATTAGCGGCTCGAACACCGGGGAGCTGTTTTTT.

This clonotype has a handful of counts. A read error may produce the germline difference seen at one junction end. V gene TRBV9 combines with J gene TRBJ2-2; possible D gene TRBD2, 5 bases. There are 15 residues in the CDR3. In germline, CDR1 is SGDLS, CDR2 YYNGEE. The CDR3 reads CASSETASNTGELCF. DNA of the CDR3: TGTGCCAGCAGCGAAACAGCTTCGAACACCGGGGAGCTGTGTTTT.

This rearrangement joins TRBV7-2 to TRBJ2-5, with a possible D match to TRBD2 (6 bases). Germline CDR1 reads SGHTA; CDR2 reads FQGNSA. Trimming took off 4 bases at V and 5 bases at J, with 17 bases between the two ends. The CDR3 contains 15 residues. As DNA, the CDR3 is TGTGCCAGCAGCTCCCTGGGGGGAGGAGGGGAGACCCAGTACTTC. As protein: CASSSLGGGGETQYF.

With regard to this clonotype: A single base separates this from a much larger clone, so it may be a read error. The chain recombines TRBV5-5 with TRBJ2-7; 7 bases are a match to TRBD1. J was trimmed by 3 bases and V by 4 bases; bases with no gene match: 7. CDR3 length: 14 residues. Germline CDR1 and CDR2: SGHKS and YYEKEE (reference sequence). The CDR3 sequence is CASSAGGWVYEQYF. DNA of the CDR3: TGTGCCAGCAGCGCAGGGGGTTGGGTCTACGAGCAGTACTTC.

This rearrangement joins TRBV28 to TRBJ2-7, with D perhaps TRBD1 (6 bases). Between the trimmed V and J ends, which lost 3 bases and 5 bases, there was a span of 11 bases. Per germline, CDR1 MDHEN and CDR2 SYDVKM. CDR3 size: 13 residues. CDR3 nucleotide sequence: TGTGCCAGCAGTTTCCGACAGGATCACGAGCAGTACTTC. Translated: CASSFRQDHEQYF.

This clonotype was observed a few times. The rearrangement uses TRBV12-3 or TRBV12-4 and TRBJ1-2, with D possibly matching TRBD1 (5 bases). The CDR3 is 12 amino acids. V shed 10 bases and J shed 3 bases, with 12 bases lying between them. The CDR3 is CATLTAYYGYTF. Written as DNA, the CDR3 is TGTGCCACCTTGACAGCTTACTATGGCTACACCTTC.

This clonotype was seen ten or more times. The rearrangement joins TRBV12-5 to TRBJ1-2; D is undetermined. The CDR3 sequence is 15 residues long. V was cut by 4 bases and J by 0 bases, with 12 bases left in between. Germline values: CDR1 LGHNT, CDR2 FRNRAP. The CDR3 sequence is CASGSASWANYGYTF. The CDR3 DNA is TGTGCTAGTGGTTCAGCATCGTGGGCTAACTATGGCTACACCTTC.

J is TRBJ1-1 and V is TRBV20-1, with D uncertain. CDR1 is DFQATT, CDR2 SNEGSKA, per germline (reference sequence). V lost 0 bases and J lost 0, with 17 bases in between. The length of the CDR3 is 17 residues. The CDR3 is CSARDRDPVTMNTEAFF. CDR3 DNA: TGCAGTGCTAGAGATAGGGATCCGGTTACCATGAACACTGAAGCTTTCTTT.

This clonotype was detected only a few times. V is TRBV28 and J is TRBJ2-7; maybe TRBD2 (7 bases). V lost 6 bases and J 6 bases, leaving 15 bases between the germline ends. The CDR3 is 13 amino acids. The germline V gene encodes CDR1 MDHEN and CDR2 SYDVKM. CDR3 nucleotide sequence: TGTGCCAGCAGACCTAGGGGAGGGGGCGAGCAGTACTTC. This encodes CASRPRGGGEQYF.

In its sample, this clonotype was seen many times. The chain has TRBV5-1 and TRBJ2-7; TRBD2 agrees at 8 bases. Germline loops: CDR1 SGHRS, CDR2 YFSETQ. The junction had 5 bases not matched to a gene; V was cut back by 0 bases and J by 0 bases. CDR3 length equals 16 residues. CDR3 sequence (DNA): TGCGCCAGCAGCTTGGAGGTAGCGGGGATCTCCTACGAGCAGTACTTC. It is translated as CASSLEVAGISYEQYF.

The CDR3 DNA sequence: TGTGCCAGCACCCTGACAGGCGGGGGAAACTATGGCTACACCTTC. Translating it yields CASTLTGGGNYGYTF. The chain carries TRBV12-3 or TRBV12-4 and TRBJ1-2; possible D gene TRBD1, 6 bases. This CDR3 is built from 15 residues. Trimming took 7 bases from V and 2 from J, leaving 17 bases between them.

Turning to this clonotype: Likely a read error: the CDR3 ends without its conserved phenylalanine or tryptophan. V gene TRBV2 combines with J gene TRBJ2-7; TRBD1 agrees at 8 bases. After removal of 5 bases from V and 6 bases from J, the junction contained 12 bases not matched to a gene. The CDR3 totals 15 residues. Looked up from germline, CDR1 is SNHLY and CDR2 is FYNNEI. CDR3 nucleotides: TGTGCCAGCAGTCCCTCCGACAGGGGATCGGTCGAGCAGTACTAC. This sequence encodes CASSPSDRGSVEQYY.

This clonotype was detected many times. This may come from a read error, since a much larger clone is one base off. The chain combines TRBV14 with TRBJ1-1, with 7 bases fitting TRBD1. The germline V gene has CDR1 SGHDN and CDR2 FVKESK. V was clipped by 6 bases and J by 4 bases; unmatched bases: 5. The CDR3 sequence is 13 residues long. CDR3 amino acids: CASSPRGATEAFF. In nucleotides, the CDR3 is TGTGCCAGCAGTCCCAGGGGGGCCACTGAAGCTTTCTTT.

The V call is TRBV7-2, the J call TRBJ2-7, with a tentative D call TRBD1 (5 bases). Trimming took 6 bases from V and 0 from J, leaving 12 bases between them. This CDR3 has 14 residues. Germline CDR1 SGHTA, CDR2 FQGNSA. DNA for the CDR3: TGTGCCAGCAGACCTTCACAGGTCTCCTACGAGCAGTACTTC. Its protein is CASRPSQVSYEQYF.

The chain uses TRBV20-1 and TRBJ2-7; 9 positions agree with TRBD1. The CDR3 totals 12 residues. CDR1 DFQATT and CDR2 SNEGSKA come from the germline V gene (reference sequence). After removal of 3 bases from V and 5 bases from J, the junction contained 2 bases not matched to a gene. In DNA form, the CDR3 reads TGCAGTGCTAGGGACAGGGGCCACGAGCAGTACTTC. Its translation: CSARDRGHEQYF.

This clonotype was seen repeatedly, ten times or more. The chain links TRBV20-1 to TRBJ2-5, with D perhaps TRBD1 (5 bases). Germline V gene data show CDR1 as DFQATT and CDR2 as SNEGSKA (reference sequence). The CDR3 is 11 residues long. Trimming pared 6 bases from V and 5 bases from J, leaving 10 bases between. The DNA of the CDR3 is TGCAGTGCAGGACATCGGGAGACCCAGTACTTC. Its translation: CSAGHRETQYF.

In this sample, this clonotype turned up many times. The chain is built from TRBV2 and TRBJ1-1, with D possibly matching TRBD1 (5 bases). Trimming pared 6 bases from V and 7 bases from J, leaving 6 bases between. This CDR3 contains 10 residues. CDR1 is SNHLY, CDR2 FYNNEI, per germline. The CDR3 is CASRGDEAFF. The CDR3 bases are TGTGCCAGCAGGGGGGATGAAGCTTTCTTT.

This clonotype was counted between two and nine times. The chain's CDR3 is CASSYSVVSGANVLTF. The CDR3 nucleotides are TGTGCCAGCAGTTATAGCGTCGTGTCTGGGGCCAACGTCCTGACTTTC. The J gene is TRBJ2-6, the V gene TRBV6-5; tentatively, D is TRBD2 (5 bases). Germline V CDR1 and CDR2: MNHEY, SVGAGI. The CDR3 has 16 residues. The V gene lost 3 bases and the J gene lost 1 base, with 10 bases spanning the gap.